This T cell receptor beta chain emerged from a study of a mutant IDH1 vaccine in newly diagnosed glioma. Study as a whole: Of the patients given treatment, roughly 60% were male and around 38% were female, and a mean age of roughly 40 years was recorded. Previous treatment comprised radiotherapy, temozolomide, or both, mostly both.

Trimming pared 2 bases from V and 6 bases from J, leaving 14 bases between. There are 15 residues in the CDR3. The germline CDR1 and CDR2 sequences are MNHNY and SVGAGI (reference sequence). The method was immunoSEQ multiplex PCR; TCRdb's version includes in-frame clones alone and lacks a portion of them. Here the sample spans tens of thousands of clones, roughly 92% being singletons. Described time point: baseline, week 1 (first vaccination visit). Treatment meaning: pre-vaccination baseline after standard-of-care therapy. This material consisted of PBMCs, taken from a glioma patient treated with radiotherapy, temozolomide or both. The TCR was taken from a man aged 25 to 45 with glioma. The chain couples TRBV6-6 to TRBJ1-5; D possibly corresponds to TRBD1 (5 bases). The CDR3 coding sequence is TGTGCCAGCAGTTACCCGGGGGGTCGGGGTCAGCCCCAGCATTTT. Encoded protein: CASSYPGGRGQPQHF.